These T cell receptor beta chains were read from a single sample in a study of shared T cell receptors in the human thymus. The method was immunoSEQ multiplex PCR; TCRdb's version includes in-frame clones alone and lacks a portion of them. The sample shows some 700,000 clones, 80% to 90% of them seen only once. Separately, the same data were catalogued under a study of human thymus T cells.

The specimen sequenced was thymocytes. The receptors derive from a girl in the first two years of life with a congenital heart defect. Each CDR3 is given with its conserved first and last residue. The D gene is left open where the match is weak. Expanded clones are given a class, and other clones once, few, many or no size at all.

J: TRBJ2-3; size: NA; V: TRBV30; D: NA; DNA: TGTGCCTGGAGTCACCCCAGATACACAGATACGCAGTATTTT; CDR3: CAWSHPRYTDTQYF
J: TRBJ1-1; size: NA; V: TRBV5-1; D: NA; DNA: TGCGCCAGCAGCCATCGCCTGCCAGCGAGATACACTGAAGCTTTCTTT; CDR3: CASSHRLPARYTEAFF
J: TRBJ2-7; size: NA; V: TRBV5-1; D: NA; DNA: TGCGCCAGCAGCCCCTCGTCGCTCGAAGTGCGCCCCACCCGCTACGAGCAGTACTTC; CDR3: CASSPSSLEVRPTRYEQYF
J: TRBJ2-5; size: NA; V: TRBV6-5; D: NA; DNA: TGTGCCAGCAGTTACTCGGAGGAGAGAGAGACCCAGTACTTC; CDR3: CASSYSEERETQYF
J: TRBJ1-1; size: NA; V: TRBV9; D: TRBD1; DNA: TGTGCCAGCAGCGCTACACTGACTGATGGGACAGCAAGAATTAACACTGAAGCTTTCTTT; CDR3: CASSATLTDGTARINTEAFF
J: TRBJ1-4; size: NA; V: TRBV9; D: NA; DNA: TGTGCCAGCAGCGTAGAGGGAGGGCCTGGAAAACTGTTTTTT; CDR3: CASSVEGGPGKLFF
J: TRBJ2-7; size: NA; V: TRBV18; D: NA; DNA: TGTGCCAGCTCACCACCGGCCAGCGGCACATACGAGCAGTACTTC; CDR3: CASSPPASGTYEQYF
J: TRBJ1-3; size: few; V: TRBV6-5; D: NA; DNA: TGTGCCAGCAGTTACGACAGCTCTGGAAACACCATATATTTT; CDR3: CASSYDSSGNTIYF
J: TRBJ2-3; size: NA; V: TRBV7-2; D: TRBD1; DNA: TGTGCCAGCAGCTTAGCCGATGGGACAGCGGCGACAGATACGCAGTATTTT; CDR3: CASSLADGTAATDTQYF
J: TRBJ2-2; size: NA; V: TRBV6-5; D: NA; DNA: TGTGCCAGCAGACTAACCTACACCGGGGAGCTGTTTTTT; CDR3: CASRLTYTGELFF
J: TRBJ2-1; size: NA; V: TRBV5-1; D: NA; DNA: TGCGCCAGCAGCTTGAACGAGGGACAATACAATGAGCAGTTCTTC; CDR3: CASSLNEGQYNEQFF
J: TRBJ2-1; size: once; V: TRBV5-4; D: TRBD1; DNA: TGTGCCAGCAGCCGAGACAGGGCCACTACCTACAATGAGCAGTTCTTC; CDR3: CASSRDRATTYNEQFF
J: TRBJ2-5; size: NA; V: TRBV18; D: NA; DNA: TGTGCCAGCTCACCTACCACAGGGTTACAAGAGACCCAGTACTTC; CDR3: CASSPTTGLQETQYF
J: TRBJ1-2; size: NA; V: TRBV29-1; D: NA; DNA: TGCAGCGCTCTGGACCCGGGGGGCTATGGCTACACCTTC; CDR3: CSALDPGGYGYTF
J: TRBJ1-5; size: NA; V: TRBV6-1; D: NA; DNA: TGTGCCAGCAGTGAAGGAGTCAGGGCGAGTCGGTACAGCAATCAGCCCCAGCATTTT; CDR3: CASSEGVRASRYSNQPQHF
J: TRBJ1-2; size: once; V: TRBV7-2; D: TRBD1; DNA: TGTGCCAGCAGCTATCTCCAGGGGGACTATGGCTACACCTTC; CDR3: CASSYLQGDYGYTF
J: TRBJ2-1; size: NA; V: TRBV2; D: TRBD1; DNA: TGTGCCAGCAGTGCCGTTCCGGGACAGGGGGCTGAGGACAATGAGCAGTTCTTC; CDR3: CASSAVPGQGAEDNEQFF
J: TRBJ1-4; size: NA; V: TRBV4-1; D: NA; DNA: TGCGCCAGCAGCCAAGATGGTGGCTCTGAAAAACTGTTTTTT; CDR3: CASSQDGGSEKLFF
J: TRBJ2-5; size: NA; V: TRBV5-8; D: NA; DNA: TGTGCCAGCAGCTGGGAGTCCCGGCACATGTACCAAGAGACCCAGTACTTC; CDR3: CASSWESRHMYQETQYF
J: TRBJ1-1; size: NA; V: TRBV2; D: TRBD1; DNA: TGTGCCAGCAGCAAAGGGGACAGGGAAGGAACTGAAGCTTTCTTT; CDR3: CASSKGDREGTEAFF
J: TRBJ2-6; size: NA; V: TRBV28; D: NA; DNA: TGTGCCAGCGGGGGGAAAGGGCGCAGGTGGGTCTCTGGGGCCAACGTCCTGACTTTC; CDR3: CASGGKGRRWVSGANVLTF
J: TRBJ1-4; size: NA; V: TRBV4-2; D: TRBD1; DNA: TGTGCCAGCAGCCAAGATCGAGGACAGGGGAATGAAAAACTGTTTTTT; CDR3: CASSQDRGQGNEKLFF
J: TRBJ2-1; size: NA; V: TRBV5-1; D: TRBD2; DNA: TGCGCCAGCAGCGCCGGACTAGCGGGGGGTCGAGAGCAGTTCTTC; CDR3: CASSAGLAGGREQFF
J: TRBJ1-2; size: NA; V: TRBV11-2; D: NA; DNA: TGTGCCAGCAGCACCAAACAGGACCCCTATGGCTACACCTTC; CDR3: CASSTKQDPYGYTF
J: TRBJ1-1; size: NA; V: TRBV5-1; D: NA; DNA: TGCGCCAGCAGGTCAGGGGACGCCACTGAAGCTTTCTTT; CDR3: CASRSGDATEAFF
J: TRBJ1-3; size: NA; V: TRBV2; D: NA; DNA: TGTGCCAGCAGTGGGGGGCGTCGAAACACCATATATTTT; CDR3: CASSGGRRNTIYF
J: TRBJ2-1; size: NA; V: TRBV28; D: TRBD2; DNA: TGTGCCAGCGGAGAAGCGGGGGACGCCTACAATGAGCAGTTCTTC; CDR3: CASGEAGDAYNEQFF
J: TRBJ1-2; size: NA; V: TRBV18; D: NA; DNA: TGTGCCAGCTCACCACGATCAGGGTCCAGCCTGTATGGCTACACCTTC; CDR3: CASSPRSGSSLYGYTF
J: TRBJ1-1; size: NA; V: TRBV5-1; D: NA; DNA: TGCGCCAGCAGCCCGGGGACACAGAACACTGAAGCTTTCTTT; CDR3: CASSPGTQNTEAFF
J: TRBJ2-2; size: NA; V: TRBV9; D: TRBD2; DNA: TGTGCCAGCAGCGTAGAGGGAGGGTGGACCGGGGAGCTGTTTTTT; CDR3: CASSVEGGWTGELFF
J: TRBJ1-4; size: once; V: TRBV2; D: NA; DNA: TGTGCCAGCAGTGTAAGAAGAGTGGGGCAGACTAATGAAAAACTGTTTTTT; CDR3: CASSVRRVGQTNEKLFF
J: TRBJ2-1; size: NA; V: TRBV28; D: TRBD2; DNA: TGTGCCAGCAGTTTAACCCAGCGGGGTTGCAATGAGCAGTTCTTC; CDR3: CASSLTQRGCNEQFF
J: TRBJ2-6; size: NA; V: TRBV5-4; D: NA; DNA: TGTGCCAGCAGCACCGGCGGAGGGGCTAACTCTGGGGCCAACGTCCTGACTTTC; CDR3: CASSTGGGANSGANVLTF
J: TRBJ1-2; size: NA; V: TRBV5-6; D: TRBD1; DNA: TGTGCCAGCAGCTTGTACACCTCGACAGGGGAAGTCGCCGGCTACACCTTC; CDR3: CASSLYTSTGEVAGYTF
J: TRBJ1-5; size: NA; V: TRBV10-3; D: NA; DNA: TGTGCCATCAGTGAAAACAGGGTTCAGCCCCAGCATTTT; CDR3: CAISENRVQPQHF
J: TRBJ1-1; size: NA; V: TRBV5-4; D: TRBD1; DNA: TGTGCCAGCGTGGGGGACAGGGGTTTCCCTGAAGCTTTCTTT; CDR3: CASVGDRGFPEAFF
J: TRBJ2-1; size: NA; V: TRBV30; D: TRBD2; DNA: TGTGCCTGGATTCCCCGGGGGGGCAGTAATGAGCAGTTCTTC; CDR3: CAWIPRGGSNEQFF
J: TRBJ1-5; size: NA; V: TRBV2; D: NA; DNA: TGTGCCAGCAGTAGACAGGTGGATCAGCCCCAGCATTTT; CDR3: CASSRQVDQPQHF
J: TRBJ2-5; size: NA; V: TRBV7-9; D: TRBD2; DNA: TGTGCCAGCAGCTTATGTAGTAGCGGGGGAAAAGGGGAGACCCAGTACTTC; CDR3: CASSLCSSGGKGETQYF
J: TRBJ1-1; size: NA; V: TRBV28; D: NA; DNA: TGTGCCAGCAGTTGGGGCAGTATAGCTTTCTTT; CDR3: CASSWGSIAFF
J: TRBJ1-3; size: NA; V: TRBV9; D: NA; DNA: TGTGCCAGCAGCCCGCCCTCTTGGGGGCCTTACTCTGGAAACACCATATATTTT; CDR3: CASSPPSWGPYSGNTIYF
J: TRBJ1-2; size: NA; V: TRBV5-4; D: TRBD1; DNA: TGTGCCAGCAGCTTGTTGGGGCAGGGGGCTGGCTATGGCTACACCTTC; CDR3: CASSLLGQGAGYGYTF
J: TRBJ1-5; size: NA; V: TRBV11-2; D: NA; DNA: TGTGCCAGCAGCTTAGGTAAACAGGATCAGCCCCAGCATTTT; CDR3: CASSLGKQDQPQHF
J: TRBJ1-6; size: NA; V: TRBV5-4; D: TRBD1; DNA: TGTGCCAGCAGCGGAGAATTGACAGGGCGAGGAAATTCCCCCCTCCACTTT; CDR3: CASSGELTGRGNSPLHF
J: TRBJ2-2; size: NA; V: TRBV9; D: NA; DNA: TGTGCCAGCAGCTCTGGCCCGGGGTCTGGGGAGCTGTTTTTT; CDR3: CASSSGPGSGELFF
J: TRBJ2-3; size: NA; V: TRBV10-3; D: TRBD2; DNA: TGTGCCATCAGTGAGCGGGGGGTCCCCACAGATACGCAGTATTTT; CDR3: CAISERGVPTDTQYF
J: TRBJ1-4; size: NA; V: TRBV29-1; D: NA; DNA: TGCAGCGTCGTACTGGGGGGGGCGCGGGGTGAAAAACTGTTTTTT; CDR3: CSVVLGGARGEKLFF
J: TRBJ2-6; size: NA; V: TRBV5-4; D: NA; DNA: TGTGCCAGCAGCTTGTGGGGCTTACCTCCATCCTCTGGGGCCAACGTCCTGACTTTC; CDR3: CASSLWGLPPSSGANVLTF
J: TRBJ2-3; size: NA; V: TRBV4-1; D: NA; DNA: TGCGCCAGCAGCCAAGAAGGGGAAACAGAAAACACAGATACGCAGTATTTT; CDR3: CASSQEGETENTDTQYF
J: TRBJ1-1; size: NA; V: TRBV6-5; D: TRBD1; DNA: TGTGCCAGCAGTCCAAGGACAGGGGGCTTCACTGAAGCTTTCTTT; CDR3: CASSPRTGGFTEAFF
J: TRBJ1-2; size: NA; V: TRBV6-1; D: TRBD1; DNA: TGTGCCATCCTACAACAGGGGCACTATGGCTACACCTTC; CDR3: CAILQQGHYGYTF
J: TRBJ2-6; size: NA; V: TRBV27; D: NA; DNA: TGTGCCAGCAGTTCAACAGGGCCTGGGGCCAACGTCCTGACTTTC; CDR3: CASSSTGPGANVLTF
J: TRBJ2-5; size: NA; V: TRBV19; D: NA; DNA: TGTGCCAGTAGTACGGGATTCTCCCAAGAGACCCAGTACTTC; CDR3: CASSTGFSQETQYF